This section outlines one T cell receptor (beta chain) sequence together with its context. The antigen remains unidentified. The sample originates from a study of radiotherapy plus CTLA-4 blockade in lung cancer. Study results and limitations: Radiotherapy plus ipilimumab was followed by expansion in blood of tumor-derived TCR clones.

CDR1 SGHNT and CDR2 YYREEE come from the germline V gene (reference sequence). The CDR3 contains 14 residues. Unmatched junction bases numbered 4, after V lost 2 bases and J lost 4 bases. Method: immunoSEQ multiplex PCR; TCRdb's copy keeps in-frame clones and lacks some. Of approximately 99,000 clones in the sample, just over 85% were seen once. The receptor's source is a human donor with non-small cell lung cancer that progressed on radiotherapy plus ipilimumab. Source: peripheral blood, taken from a patient treated with radiotherapy plus ipilimumab. The chain is built from TRBV5-4 and TRBJ2-3, with 7 bases that match TRBD2. CDR3 sequence reads: CASSFRGGADTQYF. The CDR3 DNA reads TGTGCCAGCAGCTTCCGCGGGGGAGCAGATACGCAGTATTTT.